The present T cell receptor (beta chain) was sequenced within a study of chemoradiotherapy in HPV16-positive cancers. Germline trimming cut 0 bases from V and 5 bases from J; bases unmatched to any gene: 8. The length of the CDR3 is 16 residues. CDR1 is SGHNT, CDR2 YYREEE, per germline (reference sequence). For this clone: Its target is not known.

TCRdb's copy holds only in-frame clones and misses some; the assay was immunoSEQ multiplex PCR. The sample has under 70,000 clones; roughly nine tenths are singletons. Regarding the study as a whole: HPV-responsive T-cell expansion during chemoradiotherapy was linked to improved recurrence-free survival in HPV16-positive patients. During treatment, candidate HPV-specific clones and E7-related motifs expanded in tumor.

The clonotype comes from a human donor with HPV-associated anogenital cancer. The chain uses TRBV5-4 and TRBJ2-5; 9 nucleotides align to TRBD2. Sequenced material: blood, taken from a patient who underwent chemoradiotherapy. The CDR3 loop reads CASSLGGGGAGETQYF. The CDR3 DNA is TGTGCCAGCAGCTTGGGAGGCGGGGGGGCCGGGGAGACCCAGTACTTC.